Reported below is one TCR beta chain. What it recognizes is unknown. A single base separates this from a much larger clone, so it may be a read error. The data were taken from a study of early T cells in non-severe SARS-CoV-2 infection. Study overall: Sequencing targeted bulk RNA from unsorted whole blood, leaving chains unpaired. Study results and caveats: Matching against VDJdb likely underestimated virus-specific expansions, favoring anti-spike CD8.

V was shortened by 5 bases and J by 6 bases, with 19 bases between the two germline ends. The CDR3 runs 15 residues. The protocol attached unique molecular identifiers to individual cDNA molecules. MiXCR, run by TCRdb on the 5' RACE reads, gives a single entry per CDR3 protein. The sample has some 39,000 distinct CDR3 sequences; roughly 7% are singletons. This chain connects TRBV12-3 or TRBV12-4 to TRBJ2-5; D unresolved. This TCR was recovered from an adult who was a healthcare worker with PCR-confirmed SARS-CoV-2 infection or an uninfected control (not recorded which). Material: whole blood. CDR3 protein: CASSPGPFFRQTQYF. CDR3 nucleotides: TGTGCCAGCAGTCCCGGGCCCTTCTTCAGGCAGACCCAGTACTTC.